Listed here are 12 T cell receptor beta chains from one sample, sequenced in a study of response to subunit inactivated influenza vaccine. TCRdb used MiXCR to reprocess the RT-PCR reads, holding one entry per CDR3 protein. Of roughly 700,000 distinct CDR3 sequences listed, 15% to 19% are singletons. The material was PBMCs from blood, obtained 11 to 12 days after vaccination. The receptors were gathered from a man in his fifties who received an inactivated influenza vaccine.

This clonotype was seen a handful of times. The CDR3 sequence is CASRGLAGVGSEQYF. The CDR3 DNA follows: TGTGCCAGCAGGGGACTAGCGGGAGTAGGCAGCGAGCAGTACTTC. V and J are TRBV6-1 and TRBJ2-7; TRBD2 agrees at 14 bases. The CDR3 sequence is 15 residues long. CDR1 and CDR2 (germline): MNHNS, SASEGT. J gave up 6 bases and V 6 bases, and 7 bases lay outside the gene matches.

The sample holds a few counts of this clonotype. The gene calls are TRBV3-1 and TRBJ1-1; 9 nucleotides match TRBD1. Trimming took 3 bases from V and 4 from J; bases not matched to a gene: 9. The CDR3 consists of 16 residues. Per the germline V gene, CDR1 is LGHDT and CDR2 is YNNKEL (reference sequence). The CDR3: CASSHRDREGGTEAFF. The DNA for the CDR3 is TGTGCCAGCAGCCACCGGGACAGGGAAGGTGGCACTGAAGCTTTCTTT.

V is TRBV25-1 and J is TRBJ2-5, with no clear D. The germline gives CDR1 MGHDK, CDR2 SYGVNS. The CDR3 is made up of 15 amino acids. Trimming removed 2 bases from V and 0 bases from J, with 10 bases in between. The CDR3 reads CASSEPGGYQETQYF. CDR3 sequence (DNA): TGTGCCAGCAGTGAACCTGGTGGATACCAAGAGACCCAGTACTTC. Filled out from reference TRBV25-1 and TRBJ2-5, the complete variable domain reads EADIYQTPRYLVIGTGKKITLECSQTMGHDKMYWYQQDPGMELHLIHYSYGVNSTEKGDLSSESTVSRIRTEHFPLTLESARPSHTSQYLCASSEPGGYQETQYFGPGTRLLVL.

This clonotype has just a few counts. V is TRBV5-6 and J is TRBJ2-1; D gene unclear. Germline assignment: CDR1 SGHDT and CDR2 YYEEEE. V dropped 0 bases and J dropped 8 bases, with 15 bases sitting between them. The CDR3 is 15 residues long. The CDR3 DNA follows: TGTGCCAGCAGCTTGGTACCTCCCCTAGAGGATGAGCAGTTCTTC. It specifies CASSLVPPLEDEQFF.

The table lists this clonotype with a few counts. The CDR3 protein is CATSDSPGQGVSGANVLTF. DNA of the CDR3: TGTGCCACCAGTGATTCTCCCGGACAGGGGGTCTCTGGGGCCAACGTCCTGACTTTC. This rearrangement joins TRBV24-1 to TRBJ2-6; 10 bases match TRBD1. CDR1 is KGHDR, CDR2 SFDVKD, per germline. J lost 0 bases, V lost 2 bases, and 6 bases had no gene match. This CDR3 region has 19 residues.

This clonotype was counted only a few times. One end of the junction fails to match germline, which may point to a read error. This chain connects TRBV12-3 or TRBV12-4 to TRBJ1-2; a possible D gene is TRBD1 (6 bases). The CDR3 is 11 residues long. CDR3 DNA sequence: TGTGCCAGCAGTTTGGGTTACAGGACAGACTTC. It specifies CASSLGYRTDF.

This chain's CDR3 is CASSFRGGSDTQYF. Here the CDR3 DNA reads TGTGCCAGCAGTTTTCGCGGAGGATCCGATACGCAGTATTTT. The chain recombines TRBV28 with TRBJ2-3; D is perhaps TRBD2 (5 bases). The germline V gene encodes CDR1 MDHEN and CDR2 SYDVKM. The CDR3 loop spans 14 amino acids. V was pared by 3 bases and J by 6 bases, with 13 bases between.

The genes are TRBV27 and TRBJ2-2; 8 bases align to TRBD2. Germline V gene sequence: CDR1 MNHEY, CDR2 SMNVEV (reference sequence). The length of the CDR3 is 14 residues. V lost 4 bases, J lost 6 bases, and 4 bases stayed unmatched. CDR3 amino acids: CASSSREGPGELFF. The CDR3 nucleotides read TGTGCCAGCAGTTCACGGGAGGGCCCCGGGGAGCTGTTTTTT.

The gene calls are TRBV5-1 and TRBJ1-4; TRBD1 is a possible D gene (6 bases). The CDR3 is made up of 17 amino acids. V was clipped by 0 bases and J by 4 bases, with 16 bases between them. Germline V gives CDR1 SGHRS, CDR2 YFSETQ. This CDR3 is CASSLGILQGSNEKLFF. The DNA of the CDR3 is TGCGCCAGCAGCTTGGGGATCCTACAGGGAAGTAATGAAAAACTGTTTTTT.

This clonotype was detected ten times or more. The CDR3 loop reads CSVEERYF. The CDR3 nucleotides read TGCAGCGTTGAGGAACGGTACTTC. V usage is TRBV29-1 and J usage is TRBJ2-5; D unresolved. Germline-derived CDR1 and CDR2 are SQVTM and ANQGSEA. The V end was cut by 3 bases, the J end by 13 bases, with 6 bases between. The CDR3 is 8 amino acids.

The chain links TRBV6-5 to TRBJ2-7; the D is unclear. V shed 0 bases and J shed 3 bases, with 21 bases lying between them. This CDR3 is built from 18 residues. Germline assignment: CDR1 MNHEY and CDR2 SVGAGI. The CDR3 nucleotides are TGTGCCAGCAGTTACTCGACATTGCGAGGTTCCTACCACTACGAGCAGTACTTC. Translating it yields CASSYSTLRGSYHYEQYF.

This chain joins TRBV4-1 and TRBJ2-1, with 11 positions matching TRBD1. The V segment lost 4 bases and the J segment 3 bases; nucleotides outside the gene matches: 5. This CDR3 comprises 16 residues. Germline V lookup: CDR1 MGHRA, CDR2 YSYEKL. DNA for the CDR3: TGCGCCAGCAGCCCCGCGGGACAGGGGGGCTACAATGAGCAGTTCTTC. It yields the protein CASSPAGQGGYNEQFF.